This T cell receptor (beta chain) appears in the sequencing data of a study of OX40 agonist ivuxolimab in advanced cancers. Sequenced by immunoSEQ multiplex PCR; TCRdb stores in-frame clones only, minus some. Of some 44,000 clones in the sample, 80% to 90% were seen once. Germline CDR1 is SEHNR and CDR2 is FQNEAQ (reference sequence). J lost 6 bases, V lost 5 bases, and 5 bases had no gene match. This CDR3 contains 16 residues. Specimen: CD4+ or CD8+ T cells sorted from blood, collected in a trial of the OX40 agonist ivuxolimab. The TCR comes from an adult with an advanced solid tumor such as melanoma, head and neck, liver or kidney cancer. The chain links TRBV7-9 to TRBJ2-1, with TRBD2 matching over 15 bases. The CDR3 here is CASSGGTSGGINEQFF. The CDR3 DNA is TGTGCCAGCAGCGGCGGGACTAGCGGGGGGATCAATGAGCAGTTCTTC.